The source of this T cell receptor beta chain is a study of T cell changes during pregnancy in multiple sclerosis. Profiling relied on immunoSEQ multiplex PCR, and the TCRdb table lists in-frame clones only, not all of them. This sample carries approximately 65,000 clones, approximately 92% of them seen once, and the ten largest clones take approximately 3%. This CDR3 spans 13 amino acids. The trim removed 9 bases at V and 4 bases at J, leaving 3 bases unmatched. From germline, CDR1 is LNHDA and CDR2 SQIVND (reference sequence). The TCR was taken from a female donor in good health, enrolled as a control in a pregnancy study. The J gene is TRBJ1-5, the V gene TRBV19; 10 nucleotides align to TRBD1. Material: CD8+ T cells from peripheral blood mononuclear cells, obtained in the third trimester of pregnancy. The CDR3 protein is CARDRGRNQPQHF. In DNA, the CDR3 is TGTGCCAGAGACAGGGGGCGAAATCAGCCCCAGCATTTT.